These T cell receptor beta chains were read from a single sample in a study of blood T cell repertoires in COVID-19. Produced via immunoSEQ multiplex PCR; TCRdb's table is partial and in-frame only. Of around 140,000 clones listed, roughly 84% are singletons. Sequenced sample: peripheral blood. The source of these receptors is a human donor with acute or convalescent COVID-19. The donor label of this sample is uncertain. CDR3s include the opening cysteine and the closing phenylalanine or tryptophan. Each record gives: J gene, V gene, clone size, D gene, CDR3 protein, CDR3 DNA. The D gene is left open where the match is weak. Clone size is shown for a subset of rows, as once, few, many or a class of expanded clone.

TRBJ1-4 | TRBV14 | . | . | CASSRTTGANEKLFF | TGTGCCAGCAGCCGTACAACGGGGGCTAATGAAAAACTGTTTTTT
TRBJ1-5 | TRBV21-1 | few | . | CASSKAKGGILNYSNQPQHF | TGTGCCAGCAGCAAAGCAAAAGGTGGCATTCTTAACTATAGCAATCAGCCCCAGCATTTT
TRBJ1-1 | TRBV21-1 | . | . | CASTRTGIMNTEAFF | TGTGCCAGCACCCGCACGGGGATCATGAACACTGAAGCTTTCTTT
TRBJ2-2 | TRBV7-9 | . | . | CASSLYSGNTGELFF | TGTGCCAGCAGCTTATATTCCGGGAACACCGGGGAGCTGTTTTTT
TRBJ1-2 | TRBV19 | . | . | CASSGDPYGYTF | TGTGCCAGTTCAGGGGACCCTTATGGCTACACCTTC
TRBJ1-3 | TRBV7-2 | once | . | CASSRVNSGNTIYF | TGTGCCAGCAGCCGCGTAAACTCTGGAAACACCATATATTTT
TRBJ2-2 | TRBV9 | . | . | CASSVAGSGNTGELFF | TGTGCCAGCAGCGTAGCGGGTAGCGGTAACACCGGGGAGCTGTTTTTT
TRBJ1-4 | TRBV19 | few | . | CATQTQGASEKLFF | TGTGCCACCCAAACACAGGGCGCGAGTGAAAAACTGTTTTTT
TRBJ1-2 | TRBV11-1 | . | TRBD1 | CASSRTGVGGYTF | TGTGCCAGCAGCCGGACAGGGGTTGGTGGCTACACCTTC
TRBJ1-2 | TRBV3-1/TRBV3-2 | . | TRBD1 | CASSQADRAYGYTF | TGTGCCAGCAGCCAAGCCGACAGGGCCTATGGCTACACCTTC
TRBJ1-4 | TRBV2 | . | . | CASSETHDRRTEKLFF | TGTGCCAGCAGTGAAACTCACGACAGACGAACGGAAAAACTGTTTTTT
TRBJ1-1 | TRBV24-1 | . | TRBD1 | CATSDMTGGNTEAFF | TGTGCCACCAGTGATATGACAGGGGGCAATACTGAAGCTTTCTTT
TRBJ2-5 | TRBV6-1 | . | . | CASSEAWGVETQYF | TGTGCCAGCAGTGAAGCCTGGGGGGTAGAGACCCAGTACTTC
TRBJ1-2 | TRBV30 | few | TRBD1 | CAWSLLRDSYGYTF | TGTGCCTGGAGTCTCCTCCGGGACAGCTATGGCTACACCTTC
TRBJ2-7 | TRBV28 | . | . | CASSTQPVSYEQYF | TGTGCCAGCAGTACACAGCCAGTCTCCTACGAGCAGTACTTC
TRBJ1-2 | TRBV27 | once | . | CASRQGSGYGYTF | TGTGCCAGCAGGCAGGGTTCGGGCTATGGCTACACCTTC
TRBJ1-4 | TRBV7-8 | . | . | CASSVTNREGSEKLFF | TGTGCCAGCAGCGTTACGAACAGGGAGGGAAGTGAAAAACTGTTTTTT
TRBJ2-2 | TRBV19 | . | TRBD1 | CASSIVPGGTGELFF | TGTGCCAGTAGTATAGTGCCAGGGGGTACCGGGGAGCTGTTTTTT
TRBJ2-3 | TRBV2 | . | . | CASNGYSTDTQYF | TGTGCCAGCAACGGGTATAGCACAGATACGCAGTATTTT
TRBJ1-6 | TRBV6-2/TRBV6-3 | few | . | CASSYRKQSSYNSPLHF | TGTGCCAGCAGTTACCGGAAACAGAGCTCCTATAATTCACCCCTCCACTTT
TRBJ1-1 | TRBV19 | . | . | CASSTSGRGRETEAFF | TGTGCCAGTAGTACTTCGGGACGGGGGAGAGAGACTGAAGCTTTCTTT
TRBJ1-5 | TRBV7-2 | . | . | CASAGGGNQPQHF | TGTGCCAGCGCGGGGGGGGGCAATCAGCCCCAGCATTTT
TRBJ1-2 | TRBV7-9 | . | TRBD1 | CASSIGQVIDYGYTF | TGTGCCAGCAGCATCGGACAGGTTATCGACTATGGCTACACCTTC
TRBJ1-4 | TRBV25-1 | once | TRBD1 | CASSEWLQGAEKLFF | TGTGCCAGCAGTGAATGGCTACAGGGGGCTGAAAAACTGTTTTTT
TRBJ1-5 | TRBV19 | . | . | CASSIEGYNQPQHF | TGTGCCAGTAGTATAGAGGGCTACAATCAGCCCCAGCATTTT
TRBJ2-1 | TRBV4-1 | . | TRBD2 | CASSQRTRSMYNEQFF | TGCGCCAGCAGCCAACGGACTAGAAGTATGTACAATGAGCAGTTCTTC
TRBJ1-1 | TRBV6-5 | . | . | CASRGVGTEAFF | TGTGCCAGCAGGGGAGTTGGGACTGAAGCTTTCTTT
TRBJ2-1 | TRBV6-2/TRBV6-3 | . | TRBD2 | CASSKLAGDSEQFF | TGTGCCAGCAGTAAACTAGCGGGAGATAGTGAGCAGTTCTTC
TRBJ1-2 | TRBV18 | few | . | CASSPTVNYGYTF | TGTGCCAGCTCGCCCACAGTAAACTATGGCTACACCTTC
TRBJ2-7 | TRBV4-1 | . | TRBD1 | CASSQSPDRGNYEQYF | TGCGCCAGCAGCCAATCACCGGACAGGGGGAACTACGAGCAGTACTTC
TRBJ2-3 | TRBV21-1 | . | . | CASSKVLQVVTDTQYF | TGTGCCAGCAGCAAAGTACTACAGGTCGTCACAGATACGCAGTATTTT
TRBJ1-5 | TRBV7-2 | . | . | CASSPSGGNQPQHF | TGTGCCAGCAGCCCGTCAGGGGGCAATCAGCCCCAGCATTTT
TRBJ2-3 | TRBV7-3 | . | . | CASSSSFEVADTQYF | TGTGCCAGCAGCTCATCCTTTGAGGTCGCAGATACGCAGTATTTT
TRBJ2-3 | TRBV9 | . | TRBD2 | CASSVSGGSTDTQYF | TGTGCCAGCAGCGTCTCCGGGGGGAGCACAGATACGCAGTATTTT
TRBJ2-3 | TRBV6-5 | . | . | CASSYAQGTDTQYF | TGTGCCAGCAGTTACGCTCAGGGGACAGATACGCAGTATTTT
TRBJ1-1 | TRBV6-6 | once | . | CASSYSPGSNTEAFF | TGTGCCAGCAGTTACTCACCCGGTTCGAACACTGAAGCTTTCTTT
TRBJ2-2 | TRBV19 | . | TRBD2 | CASSIGLAGNTGELFF | TGTGCCAGTAGTATAGGTCTAGCGGGTAACACCGGGGAGCTGTTTTTT
TRBJ2-1 | TRBV21-1 | . | . | CASSNRDSNEQFF | TGTGCCAGCAGCAACAGGGATTCCAATGAGCAGTTCTTC
TRBJ1-1 | TRBV4-2 | . | TRBD1 | CASSQGSGTGGGGTEAFF | TGTGCCAGCAGCCAAGGTTCCGGGACAGGGGGAGGAGGCACTGAAGCTTTCTTT
TRBJ1-2 | TRBV18 | few | TRBD1 | CASSHLQQGPLDGYTF | TGTGCCAGCTCACACCTACAACAGGGGCCTCTGGATGGCTACACCTTC
TRBJ1-6 | TRBV19 | . | . | CASSIGGVDNSPLHF | TGTGCCAGTAGTATAGGGGGGGTTGATAATTCACCCCTCCACTTT